This passage covers 11 T cell receptor beta chains from one sample sequenced in a study of T cell repertoires in cytomegalovirus infection. These receptors have no known antigen. Via MiXCR, TCRdb re-called the reads, giving one row per CDR3 protein. Here the sample spans about 890,000 distinct CDR3 sequences, around 29% being singletons. Sequenced material: cultured CD8+ T cells from PBMCs, taken from culture after CMV antigen stimulation. These receptors all stem from a human donor in good health (CMV status not recorded). Some clones in this sample may be carry-over from other donors' samples.

This rearrangement joins TRBV11-2 to TRBJ2-7, with TRBD2 matching over 9 bases. CDR1 and CDR2 from the germline V gene are SGHAT and FQNNGV. This CDR3 comprises 14 residues. V dropped 1 base and J dropped 3; count of bases not matched to a gene: 1. The CDR3 nucleotides are TGTGCCAGCAGCTTAGTGACTAGCGGCTACGAGCAGTACGTC. Protein: CASSLVTSGYEQYV.

The chain is built from TRBV4-2 and TRBJ2-3; D uncertain. CDR1 LGHNA and CDR2 YNFKEQ come from the germline V gene. The CDR3 contains 14 residues. The V gene lost 0 bases and the J gene lost 6 bases, with 10 bases spanning the gap. Here the CDR3 DNA reads TGTGCCAGCAGCCAAGAAGGCCCTCTGGATACGCAGTATTTT. Its translation: CASSQEGPLDTQYF.

The rearrangement joins TRBV6-2 or TRBV6-3 to TRBJ2-2; no firm D call. V lost 2 bases, J lost 5 bases, and 6 bases lay in between. In germline, CDR1 is MNHEY, CDR2 SVGEGT. The length of the CDR3 is 13 residues. CDR3 sequence reads: CASSYPPTGELFF. DNA of the CDR3: TGTGCCAGCAGTTACCCCCCAACCGGGGAGCTGTTTTTT.

This clonotype was seen repeatedly, ten times or more. The chain is built from TRBV12-3 or TRBV12-4 and TRBJ1-1, with D perhaps TRBD1 (5 bases). The CDR3 loop spans 14 amino acids. The V end lost 5 bases, the J end lost 3 bases, and 13 bases lay between the germline ends. CDR3 nucleotides: TGTGCCAGCAGTCGGGGGGGATCCTACACTGAAGCTTTCTTT. Its translation: CASSRGGSYTEAFF.

This clonotype was seen a handful of times. This chain joins TRBV11-2 and TRBJ1-1; the D gene is possibly TRBD1 (5 bases). Trimming pared 6 bases from V and 0 bases from J, leaving 20 bases between. The CDR3 has 17 residues. In germline, CDR1 is SGHAT, CDR2 FQNNGV. The CDR3 is CASRVWAGQGMNTEAFF. CDR3 DNA: TGTGCCAGCAGGGTGTGGGCTGGTCAGGGAATGAACACTGAAGCTTTCTTT.

This sequence joins TRBV4-1 and TRBJ2-7; 8 nucleotides align to TRBD1. With 4 bases clipped from V and 3 bases from J, the junction kept 5 bases outside the gene matches. The CDR3 sequence is 14 residues long. Germline loops: CDR1 MGHRA, CDR2 YSYEKL. CDR3 DNA sequence: TGCGCCAGCAGCCGAATACAGGGGGACTACGAGCAGTACGTC. This translates into CASSRIQGDYEQYV.

This clonotype was found a few times. The rearrangement uses TRBV5-4 and TRBJ2-3; D remains unclear. The V gene lost 2 bases and the J gene lost 3 bases, with 10 bases spanning the gap. There are 14 residues in the CDR3. The germline gives CDR1 SGHNT, CDR2 YYREEE (reference sequence). The CDR3 is CASSFGFGTDTQYF. CDR3 bases: TGTGCCAGCAGCTTTGGGTTTGGTACAGATACGCAGTATTTT.

The chain links TRBV7-9 to TRBJ1-1, with a tentative D call TRBD1 (5 bases). This CDR3 spans 16 amino acids. The germline V gene encodes CDR1 SEHNR and CDR2 FQNEAQ (reference sequence). V was shortened by 5 bases and J by 10 bases, with 26 bases between the two germline ends. This CDR3 is CASSGWGSGTPSRAFF. In DNA, the CDR3 is TGTGCCAGCAGCGGCTGGGGATCCGGGACCCCATCGAGAGCTTTCTTT.

J is TRBJ1-3 and V is TRBV4-1; D is unclear. CDR1 and CDR2 from the germline V gene are MGHRA and YSYEKL. V lost 1 base and J 4 bases, leaving 8 bases between the germline ends. The CDR3 has 14 amino acids. This CDR3 is CASSQVAVGNTIYF. Written as DNA, the CDR3 is TGCGCCAGCAGCCAAGTGGCAGTGGGAAACACCATATATTTT.

The chain links TRBV4-2 to TRBJ2-5, with 10 bases aligning to TRBD2. The CDR3 consists of 18 residues. CDR1 is LGHNA, CDR2 YNFKEQ, per germline. Unmatched junction bases numbered 10, after V lost 1 base and J lost 2 bases. The CDR3 loop reads CASSQGGNPSGGQETQYF. The CDR3 DNA is TGTGCCAGCAGCCAAGGGGGGAATCCTAGCGGGGGTCAAGAGACCCAGTACTTC.

This clonotype was detected ten times or more. The V call is TRBV7-2, the J call TRBJ2-1, with D perhaps matching TRBD1 (5 bases). Germline V lookup: CDR1 SGHTA, CDR2 FQGNSA. The ends were cut back, 5 bases at V and 5 bases at J, with 10 bases in the middle. CDR3 length: 13 amino acids. Here the CDR3 reads CASSPDSNNEQFF. The CDR3 DNA reads TGTGCCAGCAGCCCCGACAGTAACAATGAGCAGTTCTTC.